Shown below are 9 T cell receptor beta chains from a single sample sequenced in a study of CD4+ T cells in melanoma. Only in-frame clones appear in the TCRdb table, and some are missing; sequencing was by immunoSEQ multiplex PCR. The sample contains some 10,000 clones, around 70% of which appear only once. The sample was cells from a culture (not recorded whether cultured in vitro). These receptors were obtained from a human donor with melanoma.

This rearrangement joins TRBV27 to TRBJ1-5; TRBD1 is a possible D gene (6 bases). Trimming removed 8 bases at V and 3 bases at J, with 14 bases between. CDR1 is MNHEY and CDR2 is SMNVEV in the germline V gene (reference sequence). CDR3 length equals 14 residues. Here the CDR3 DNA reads TGTGCCAGCTGGACGGGGGGCCCCAATCAGCCCCAGCATTTT. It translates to CASWTGGPNQPQHF.

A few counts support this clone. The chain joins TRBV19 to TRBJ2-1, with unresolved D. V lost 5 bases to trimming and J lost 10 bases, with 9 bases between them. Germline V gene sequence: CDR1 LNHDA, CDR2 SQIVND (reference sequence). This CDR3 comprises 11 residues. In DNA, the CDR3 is TGTGCCAGTAGTTACTCGGGCGAGCAGTTCTTC. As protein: CASSYSGEQFF. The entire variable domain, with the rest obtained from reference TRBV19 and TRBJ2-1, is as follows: DGGITQSPKYLFRKEGQNVTLSCEQNLNHDAMYWYRQDPGQGLRLIYYSQIVNDFQKGDIAEGYSVSREKKESFPLTVTSAQKNPTAFYLCASSYSGEQFFGPGTRLTVL.

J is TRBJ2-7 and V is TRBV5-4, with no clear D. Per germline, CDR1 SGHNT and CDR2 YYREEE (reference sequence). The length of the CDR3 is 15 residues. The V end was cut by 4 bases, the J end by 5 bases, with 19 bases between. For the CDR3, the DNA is TGTGCCAGCAGCCCACCCTACGGTGGTCTTAACGAGCAGTACTTC. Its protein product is CASSPPYGGLNEQYF.

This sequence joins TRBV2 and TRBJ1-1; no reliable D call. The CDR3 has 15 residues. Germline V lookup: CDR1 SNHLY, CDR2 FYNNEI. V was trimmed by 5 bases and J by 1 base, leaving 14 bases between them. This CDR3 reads CASSLARWGNTEAFF. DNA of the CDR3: TGTGCCAGCAGTTTAGCGAGGTGGGGGAACACTGAAGCTTTCTTT.

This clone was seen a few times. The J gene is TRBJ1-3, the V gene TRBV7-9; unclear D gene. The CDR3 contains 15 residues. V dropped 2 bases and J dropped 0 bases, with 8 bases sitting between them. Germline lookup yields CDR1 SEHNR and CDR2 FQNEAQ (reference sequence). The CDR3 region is CASSLSISSGNTIYF. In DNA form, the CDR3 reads TGTGCCAGCAGCTTATCCATCTCCTCTGGAAACACCATATATTTT.

Here the CDR3 DNA reads TGTGCCAGCAGCCCCAACTATGGCTACACCTTC. It encodes CASSPNYGYTF. The chain has TRBV2 and TRBJ1-2; D remains ambiguous. This CDR3 region has 11 residues. Germline lookup yields CDR1 SNHLY and CDR2 FYNNEI. Between the trimmed V and J ends, which lost 6 bases and 2 bases, there was a span of 4 bases.

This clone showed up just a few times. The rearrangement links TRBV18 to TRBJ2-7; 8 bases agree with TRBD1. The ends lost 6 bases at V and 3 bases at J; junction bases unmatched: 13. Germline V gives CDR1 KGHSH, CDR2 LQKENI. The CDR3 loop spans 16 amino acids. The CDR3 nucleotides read TGTGCCAGCTCCCATGGGACAGGCCGACGGGGCTACGAGCAGTACTTC. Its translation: CASSHGTGRRGYEQYF.

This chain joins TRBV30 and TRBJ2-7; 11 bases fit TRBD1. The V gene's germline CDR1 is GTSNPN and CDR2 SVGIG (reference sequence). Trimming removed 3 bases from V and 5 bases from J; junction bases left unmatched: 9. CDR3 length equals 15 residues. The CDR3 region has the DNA TGTGCCTGGAGACACCCGGGACAGGGGGTCGACGAGCAGTACTTC. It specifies CAWRHPGQGVDEQYF.

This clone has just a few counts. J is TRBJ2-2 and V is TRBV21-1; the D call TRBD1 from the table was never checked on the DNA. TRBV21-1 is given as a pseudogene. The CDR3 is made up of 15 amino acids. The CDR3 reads CASSTGQSNTGELFF. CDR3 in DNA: TGTGCCAGCAGCACGGGACAGTCGAACACCGGGGAGCTGTTTTTT.